This T cell receptor beta chain emerged from a study of blood T cell repertoires in COVID-19. Study-wide background: Italy, Spain and the United States were the sources of the convalescent and acute COVID-19 samples. In each case, the material was cDNA or gDNA derived from T cells, B-cell-depleted T cells, or PBMCs.

In the authors' workflow: Nucleated cell counts were estimated from reference gene primer amplification. Method: immunoSEQ multiplex PCR; TCRdb's copy keeps in-frame clones and lacks some. The V and J calls and clone size come from that table; D and trimming were worked out from the DNA. This sample has some 100,000 clones, with approximately 90% found just once. This clonotype was obtained from a man aged 55 to 69 with acute or convalescent COVID-19. Sequenced sample: peripheral blood.

CDR3 region: CASSYTRNNEQFF. DNA for the CDR3: TGTGCCAGCAGTTACACTAGGAACAATGAGCAGTTCTTC. The V and J genes are TRBV6-6 and TRBJ2-1; maybe TRBD2 (5 bases). Per the germline V gene, CDR1 is MNHNY and CDR2 is SVGAGI (reference sequence). Trimming removed 2 bases from V and 5 bases from J, with 7 bases in between. The CDR3 length is 13 residues.